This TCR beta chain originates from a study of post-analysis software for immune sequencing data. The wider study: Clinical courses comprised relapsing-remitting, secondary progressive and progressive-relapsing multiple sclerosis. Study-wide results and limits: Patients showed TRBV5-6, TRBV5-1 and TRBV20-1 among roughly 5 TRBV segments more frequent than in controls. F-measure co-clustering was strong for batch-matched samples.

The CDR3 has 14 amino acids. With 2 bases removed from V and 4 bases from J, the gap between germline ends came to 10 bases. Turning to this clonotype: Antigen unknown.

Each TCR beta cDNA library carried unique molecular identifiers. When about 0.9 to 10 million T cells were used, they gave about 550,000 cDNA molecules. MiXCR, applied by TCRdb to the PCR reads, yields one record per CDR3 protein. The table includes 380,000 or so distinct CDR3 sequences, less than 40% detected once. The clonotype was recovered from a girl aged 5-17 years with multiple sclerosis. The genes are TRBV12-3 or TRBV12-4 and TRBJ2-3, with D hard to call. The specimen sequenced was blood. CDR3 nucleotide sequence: TGTGCCAGCAGTTTACACGAGAGGTCAGATACGCAGTATTTT. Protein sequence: CASSLHERSDTQYF.